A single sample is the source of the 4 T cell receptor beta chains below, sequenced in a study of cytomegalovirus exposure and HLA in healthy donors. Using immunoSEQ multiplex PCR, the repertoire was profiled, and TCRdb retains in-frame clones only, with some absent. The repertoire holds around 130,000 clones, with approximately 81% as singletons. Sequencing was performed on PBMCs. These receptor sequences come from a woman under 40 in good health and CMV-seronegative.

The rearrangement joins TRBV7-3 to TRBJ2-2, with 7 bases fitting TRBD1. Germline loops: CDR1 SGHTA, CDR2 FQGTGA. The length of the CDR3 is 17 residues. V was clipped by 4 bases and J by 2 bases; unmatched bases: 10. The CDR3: CASSSTPQGVNTGELFF. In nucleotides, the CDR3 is TGTGCCAGCAGCTCCACTCCCCAGGGGGTAAACACCGGGGAGCTGTTTTTT.

The CDR3 loop reads CASSNTGTGLYEQYF. DNA for the CDR3: TGTGCCAGCAGTAATACCGGGACAGGATTGTACGAGCAGTACTTC. The chain couples TRBV6-5 to TRBJ2-7; TRBD1 matches at 8 bases. Losses at the gene ends were 5 bases for V and 4 bases for J; bases not matched to a gene: 10. Germline CDR1 reads MNHEY; CDR2 reads SVGAGI. The CDR3 totals 15 residues.

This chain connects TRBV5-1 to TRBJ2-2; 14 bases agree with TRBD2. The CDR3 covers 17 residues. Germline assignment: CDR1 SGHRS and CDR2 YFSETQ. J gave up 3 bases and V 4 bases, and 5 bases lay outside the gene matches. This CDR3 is CASSPTSGGADTGELFF. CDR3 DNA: TGCGCCAGCAGCCCGACTAGCGGGGGGGCAGACACCGGGGAGCTGTTTTTT.

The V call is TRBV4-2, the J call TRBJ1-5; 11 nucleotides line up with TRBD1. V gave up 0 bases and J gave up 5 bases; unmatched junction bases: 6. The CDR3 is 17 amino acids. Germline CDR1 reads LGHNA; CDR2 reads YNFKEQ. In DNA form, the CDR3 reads TGTGCCAGCAGCCAAGACCCGGACAGGGGGCCGTATCAGCCCCAGCATTTT. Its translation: CASSQDPDRGPYQPQHF.